This TCR beta chain was observed in a study of post-analysis software for immune sequencing data. Whole-study findings and limits: Analysis by F measure revealed that same-batch samples clustered strongly together. Patients showed TRBV5-6, TRBV5-1 and TRBV20-1 among five TRBV segments more frequent than in controls.

Unique molecular identifiers were present in the TCR beta cDNA libraries. There were about 1 to 10 million T cells, and around 460,000 cDNA molecules came from them. One entry per CDR3 protein, called by TCRdb with MiXCR from the PCR reads. The table lists around 500,000 distinct CDR3 sequences, under 40% of them singletons. This clonotype appeared a few times. Its antigen remains unidentified. From germline, CDR1 is ENHRY and CDR2 SYGVKD. The CDR3 runs to 17 residues. Trimming removed 2 bases from V and 2 bases from J; junction bases left unmatched: 10. Specimen: blood. The chain carries TRBV10-3 and TRBJ2-7, with 9 bases identical to TRBD2. The clonotype comes from a girl under 18 with multiple sclerosis. CDR3 protein: CAISEPTRLAATYEQYF. The CDR3 DNA sequence: TGTGCCATCAGTGAGCCGACCCGACTAGCGGCGACCTACGAGCAGTACTTC.